This entry features one TCR beta chain sequence. Its antigen is currently not known. One base away lies a much larger clone, so this may be a sequencing read error. This sample was taken from a study of post-analysis software for immune sequencing data (dated by TCRdb to between 2014 and 2016). Regarding the complete study: Recorded disease courses included relapsing-remitting, secondary progressive and progressive-relapsing multiple sclerosis, with some patients lacking subtype annotation. The patient repertoires were set against 10 to 11 previously published healthy control repertoires from donors whose ages ranged from 6 to 25 years. A subset of samples was prepared in parallel using single-end sample barcoding, then pooled and co-amplified after Illumina adapter ligation. Study-wide findings and limitations: The multiple sclerosis patient group was slightly younger than the control group. When samples were clustered directly using the F measure, samples prepared in the same batch co-clustered strongly, which prompted a batch-effect correction. Normalized Chao1 diversity was significantly lower in multiple sclerosis patients than controls, suggesting substantial peripheral T-cell clonal expansion. Patients showed significantly higher frequencies than controls for a handful of TRBV segments, among them TRBV5-6, TRBV5-1 and TRBV20-1.

Reading from cysteine to phenylalanine, the CDR3 counts 16 amino acids. Of the read, only the CDR3 DNA is kept; its 48 bases are in frame from base 1. Via the germline V gene, CDR1 is SGHRS and CDR2 YFSETQ. To demonstrate the VDJtools post-analysis software, TCR beta repertoires were profiled from the peripheral blood of about 14 young patients with multiple sclerosis. The multiple sclerosis patients were children and adolescents ranging in age from roughly 6 to 15 years. Libraries were constructed by PCR. The sequencing machine was an Illumina HiSeq 2500. To reduce PCR and sequencing biases, unique molecular identifiers were incorporated into the TCR beta cDNA libraries. Per 1 to 10 million input T cells, roughly 0.5 million cDNA molecules were obtained, such that each molecule approximated one T cell. The patient libraries were prepared and sequenced with the same protocol used for the earlier healthy control dataset. Within a given batch, samples were prepared together, multiplexed and sequenced on the same HiSeq lane. As for the original processing: MIGEC handled the raw barcoded reads, throwing out single-read molecular identifier groups before consensus assembly and CDR3 extraction. VDJtools was used for post-analysis of the clonotype tables, and diversity was normalized by down-sampling every dataset to the size of the smallest sample. Repertoire overlap clustering matched CDR3 amino acid but not nucleotide sequences to correct batch-related cross-sample contamination. TCRdb ran its own pipeline on the public reads, namely fastp trimming at Q25 and MiXCR clone calling, and kept in-frame beta chains. CDR3 protein sequences are deduplicated, and each keeps its most common genes and DNA. These V and J calls are TCRdb output, not the study's own analysis. Within this sample are approximately 260,000 distinct CDR3 sequences, with 36% of them counted one time only. The ten largest clones capture 4% to 6% of the sample.

The rearranged segments are TRBV5-1 and TRBJ1-5, and TRBD1 aligns with 8 junction nucleotides. The sequence was collected from a girl between 10 and 17 years old with multiple sclerosis. What was sequenced was blood. CDR3 sequence: CVSSPAGTGGNQPQHF. The base sequence is TGCGTCAGCAGCCCCGCTGGGACAGGAGGCAATCAGCCCCAGCATTTT.